These 5 T cell receptor beta chains share one sample of origin, sequenced in a study of blood T cell repertoires in COVID-19. Profiled with immunoSEQ multiplex PCR; TCRdb holds only in-frame clones, not every one. The sample shows roughly 150,000 clones, around 84% of them seen only once. The sample was peripheral blood. These receptor sequences come from a woman at least 80 years old with COVID-19, enrolled during active disease.

The gene calls are TRBV2 and TRBJ2-7, with 10 nucleotides matching TRBD1. The V gene's germline CDR1 is SNHLY and CDR2 FYNNEI. Trimming cost V 7 bases and J 4 bases; bases outside gene matches: 7. The CDR3 is made up of 14 amino acids. The CDR3 loop reads CASNLGTGVYEQYF. In DNA, the CDR3 is TGTGCCAGCAATCTAGGGACAGGGGTGTACGAGCAGTACTTC.

This clone was seen a handful of times. The rearrangement uses TRBV7-2 and TRBJ1-2; possibly TRBD1 for D (5 bases). V was shortened by 1 base and J by 3 bases, with 9 bases between the two germline ends. This CDR3 spans 14 amino acids. The germline gives CDR1 SGHTA, CDR2 FQGNSA. The CDR3, as DNA: TGTGCCAGCAGCTTAGGGGGGGGAGACTATGGCTACACCTTC. Protein sequence: CASSLGGGDYGYTF.

V is TRBV4-1 and J is TRBJ2-2; D possibly corresponds to TRBD2 (6 bases). The germline V gene encodes CDR1 MGHRA and CDR2 YSYEKL. This CDR3 is 15 amino acids long. Deletions cut 0 bases from V and 7 bases from J, with 12 bases between. The chain's CDR3 is CASSQETGDSGELFF. CDR3 DNA: TGCGCCAGCAGCCAAGAGACGGGAGACAGCGGGGAGCTGTTTTTT.

This clone was counted a few times. V gene TRBV6-5 combines with J gene TRBJ2-3, with 8 bases aligning to TRBD2. Losses at the gene ends were 8 bases for V and 0 bases for J; bases not matched to a gene: 7. In germline, CDR1 is MNHEY, CDR2 SVGAGI. This CDR3 is built from 15 residues. CDR3 protein: CASLSGNPSTDTQYF. The DNA for the CDR3 is TGTGCCAGCCTTAGCGGGAATCCTAGCACAGATACGCAGTATTTT.

The chain employs TRBV29-1 and TRBJ1-2; D may be TRBD1 (6 bases). This CDR3 is built from 12 residues. The germline CDR1 and CDR2 sequences are SQVTM and ANQGSEA. V dropped 7 bases and J dropped 1 base, with 10 bases sitting between them. The CDR3 is CSAGQSNYGYTF. CDR3 nucleotide sequence: TGCAGCGCCGGACAGAGTAACTATGGCTACACCTTC.